The TCR beta chain under discussion was sequenced for a study of blood T cell repertoires in COVID-19. Study summary: Whether acute or convalescent, the COVID-19 samples came from the United States, Italy and Spain.

The CDR3 totals 15 residues. Trimming took 7 bases from V and 0 from J, leaving 15 bases between them. Germline values: CDR1 SGHRS, CDR2 YFSETQ. Under the authors' procedure: Reference gene primer amplification in the assay estimated nucleated cell counts. Sequencing was performed with immunoSEQ multiplex PCR; in TCRdb, only in-frame clones are kept and a portion is missing. The DNA was the basis for D and trimming; V, J and clone size are from that table. The sample consists of some 130,000 clones, less than 80% of them appearing once. Sequences were obtained from peripheral blood. This TCR was recovered from a man aged 60-69 years with acute or convalescent COVID-19. The chain joins TRBV5-1 to TRBJ2-3, with D possibly TRBD2 on 5 matching bases. CDR3: CASGPGLLSTDTQYF. The CDR3, as DNA: TGCGCCAGCGGGCCTGGACTTTTGAGCACAGATACGCAGTATTTT.